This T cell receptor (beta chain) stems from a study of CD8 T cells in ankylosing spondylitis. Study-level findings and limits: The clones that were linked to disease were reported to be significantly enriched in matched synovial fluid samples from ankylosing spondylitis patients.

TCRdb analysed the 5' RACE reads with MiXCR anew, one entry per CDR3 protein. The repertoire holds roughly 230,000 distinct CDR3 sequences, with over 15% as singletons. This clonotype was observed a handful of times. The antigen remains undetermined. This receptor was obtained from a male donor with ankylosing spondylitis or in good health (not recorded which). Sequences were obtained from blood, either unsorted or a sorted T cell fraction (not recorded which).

The CDR3 region has the DNA TGTGCCAGCAGCTTGGGGAGGGAGGCTTCACCCCTCCACTTT. Protein product: CASSLGREASPLHF. The V call is TRBV13, the J call TRBJ1-6, with no clear D. Germline V gene data show CDR1 as PRHDT and CDR2 as FYEKMQ (reference sequence). Trimming stripped 3 bases from V and 9 bases from J, with 12 bases between. The CDR3 runs 14 residues. The whole variable domain, filled in from reference TRBV13 and TRBJ1-6, reads AAGVIQSPRHLIKEKRETATLKCYPIPRHDTVYWYQQGPGQDPQFLISFYEKMQSDKGSIPDRFSAQQFSDYHSELNMSSLELGDSALYFCASSLGREASPLHFGNGTRLTVT.